This TCR beta chain was documented in a study of brain T cells in children with intractable seizures. Regarding the study as a whole: Viral specificity was inferred only from CDR3 similarity; HCMV serostatus was unknown.

Time point denoted: blood from clinic visit 5 months post-surgery; TSC patient then seizure free. The sequenced cases were selected for having the highest brain T cell transcript signatures. Patients received at least one anti-epileptic drug before surgery. CDR3 length equals 15 residues. J lost 2 bases, V lost 3 bases, and 1 base had no gene match. Germline CDR1 MGHRA, CDR2 YSYEKL. Here immunoSEQ multiplex PCR was the method, and the copy in TCRdb shows in-frame clones only, minus some. The sample gives approximately 330,000 clones, roughly 93% of which show up once; under 7% is in the top ten. This clone has just one count. Its specificity is unknown.

Sequencing was performed on peripheral blood, taken less than 6 months after surgery. The chain links TRBV4-1 to TRBJ2-3; the match to TRBD2 covers 11 bases. The TCR was taken from a boy under two years old with tuberous sclerosis and intractable seizures. For the CDR3, the DNA is TGCGCCAGCAGCCAGGGACTAGCGGCCACAGATACGCAGTATTTT. This gives the protein CASSQGLAATDTQYF.